This T cell receptor (beta chain) was recovered during a study of blood T cell repertoires in COVID-19 (dated by TCRdb to 2020 to 2021). In the study overall: Samples from collaborators originated in the United States, Italy and Spain and spanned both the acute and convalescent phases of COVID-19. Nearly every sample came with metadata listing a de-identified subject ID, COVID-19 status, age in years and sex. Samples came from the ongoing ImmuneRACE study (first 160 participants) plus 1,254 subjects from 6 global collaborators. HLA class I and class II types, where available, came from metadata supplied by the sample provider rather than from assay-based typing. The repertoires were made available in a free public database intended to serve as a resource for research on the immune response to SARS-CoV-2. The material from the prospective study consisted of cDNA or gDNA derived from T cells, B-cell-depleted T cells, or PBMCs. The dataset comprised deeply sampled blood TCRbeta repertoires from subjects exposed to, actively infected with, or recovered from COVID-19.

Each collaborating institution followed its own protocols to collect whole blood in K2EDTA tubes. For TCRbeta analysis, collaborators shipped samples in one of three forms: frozen whole blood, isolated PBMCs, or DNA extracted from either of those sample types. The immunoSEQ Assay, a bias-controlled multiplex PCR, was used to amplify TCRbeta CDR3 regions from genomic DNA. The authors' pipeline ran thus. Within the assay, amplification of reference gene primers was used to estimate how many nucleated cells each sample contained. Sequence reads were collapsed and filtered to measure the absolute abundance of every unique TCRbeta CDR3 rearrangement. For each sample, productive Simpson clonality was calculated as the square root of Simpson's diversity index over productive rearrangements. TCRdb took over this immuneACCESS table, retaining in-frame rearrangements with V and J assigned. Such tables are incomplete; in checked studies, under half of the missing clones stem from an unresolved V gene, and the remainder is unexplained. V and J calls and clone size come straight from that table; D and trimming were deduced from the DNA. A total of some 87,000 clones appear in this sample, 87% of them only once. The ten largest account for roughly 15% of the sample.

Overall study outcomes, separate from this receptor: The quantity of clinical and demographic metadata differed by source and by participant and was supplied without curation.

A word on this clone: The specificity of this receptor is unknown. Per-nucleotide qualities are absent, and no much larger clonotype sits a single base away.

The sample consisted of peripheral blood. The clonotype originates from a human donor in a cohort sampled during active COVID-19.

The nucleotide sequence is TGTGCCTGGAACCGGGACAGGCCCAACTATGGCTACACCTTC. Translated, this is CAWNRDRPNYGYTF. The chain uses TRBV30 and TRBJ1-2; 8 bases in the junction line up with TRBD1. From the germline V gene (reference sequence), CDR1 is GTSNPN and CDR2 is SVGIG. Trimmed from V: 4 bases; trimmed from J: 2 bases; junction bases lacking a gene match: 6. The CDR3 sequence holds 14 residues, the cysteine and phenylalanine included. The retained sequence is limited to the CDR3, 42 bases, with the frame set at the first base.